This T cell receptor (beta chain) is drawn from a study of T cell repertoires in cytomegalovirus infection. TCRdb independently ran MiXCR on the reads; one entry per CDR3 protein. The table lists around 290,000 distinct CDR3 sequences, roughly 24% of them singletons. V was shortened by 6 bases and J by 5 bases, with 14 bases between the two germline ends. CDR3 length: 14 amino acids. CDR1 and CDR2 from the germline V gene are PRHDT and FYEKMQ (reference sequence). The sample consisted of PBMCs. This chain connects TRBV13 to TRBJ2-1; D gene uncertain. This receptor was obtained from a human donor in good health (CMV status not recorded). Some clones in this sample may be carry-over from other donors' samples. CDR3 loop: CASRNFGWNNEQFF. CDR3 DNA sequence: TGTGCCAGCAGGAACTTCGGGTGGAACAATGAGCAGTTCTTC.